The next 10 T cell receptor beta chains were all read from a single sample in a study of response to subunit inactivated influenza vaccine. TCRdb reanalysed the RT-PCR reads using MiXCR and keeps one entry per CDR3 protein. The data show about 540,000 distinct CDR3 sequences, 12% to 15% seen once. The sequences come from PBMCs from blood, collected 11 to 12 days after vaccination. The source of these receptors is a man aged 50 to 60 who received an inactivated influenza vaccine.

Comments on this clonotype: The junction shows a germline mismatch at one end, possibly a read error. The V gene is TRBV29-1, the J gene TRBJ2-2, with D possibly matching TRBD1 (6 bases). The CDR3 totals 12 residues. The germline V gene encodes CDR1 SQVTM and CDR2 ANQGSEA. CDR3 sequence reads: CCIGSDRGELFF. CDR3 nucleotide sequence: TGTTGCATTGGGTCAGACAGGGGGGAGCTGTTTTTT.

This sequence joins TRBV28 and TRBJ2-1; unclear D gene. CDR3 length equals 14 residues. V was clipped by 3 bases and J by 3 bases, with 9 bases between them. In germline, CDR1 is MDHEN, CDR2 SYDVKM. The CDR3 coding sequence is TGTGCCAGCAGTTTCGTACAGAGCTACAATGAGCAGTTCTTC. It codes for CASSFVQSYNEQFF. The full variable domain, in which reference TRBV28 and TRBJ2-1 provide the parts outside the CDR3, is DVKVTQSSRYLVKRTGEKVFLECVQDMDHENMFWYRQDPGLGLRLIYFSYDVKMKEKGDIPEGYSVSREKKERFSLILESASTNQTSMYLCASSFVQSYNEQFFGPGTRLTVL.

This clonotype was seen a few times. This chain connects TRBV12-3 or TRBV12-4 to TRBJ2-4; D not certain. V lost 6 bases and J 8 bases, leaving 14 bases between the germline ends. This CDR3 spans 13 amino acids. CDR3 nucleotides: TGTGCCAGCAGCTCCCGGGCCTGGGACATTCAGTACTTC. Protein sequence: CASSSRAWDIQYF.

The sample holds a few counts of this clonotype. This chain connects TRBV7-3 to TRBJ2-3; D uncertain. This CDR3 contains 15 residues. Germline lookup yields CDR1 SGHTA and CDR2 FQGTGA. V lost 5 bases to trimming and J lost 0 bases, with 12 bases between them. In nucleotides, the CDR3 is TGTGCCAGCAGCCGTGGGTCGTCTAGCACAGATACGCAGTATTTT. Residues: CASSRGSSSTDTQYF. Using reference TRBV7-3 and TRBJ2-3 for the parts outside the CDR3, the full variable domain is GAGVSQTPSNKVTEKGKYVELRCDPISGHTALYWYRQSLGQGPEFLIYFQGTGAADDSGLPNDRFFAVRPEGSVSTLKIQRTERGDSAVYLCASSRGSSSTDTQYFGPGTRLTVL.

V gene TRBV5-1 combines with J gene TRBJ2-1; D call uncertain. V dropped 0 bases and J dropped 4 bases, with 14 bases sitting between them. Germline lookup yields CDR1 SGHRS and CDR2 YFSETQ. The CDR3 sequence is 16 residues long. CDR3 in DNA: TGCGCCAGCAGCTTGGGGGTCAACACGGCGTACAATGAGCAGTTCTTC. Amino acids: CASSLGVNTAYNEQFF.

The gene calls are TRBV7-9 and TRBJ2-3; 8 nucleotides agree with TRBD2. J lost 4 bases, V lost 3 bases, and 9 bases had no gene match. The CDR3 is 16 amino acids. The V gene's germline CDR1 is SEHNR and CDR2 FQNEAQ (reference sequence). CDR3: CASSFMPSGSSDTQYF. CDR3 coding DNA: TGTGCCAGCAGCTTTATGCCTAGCGGGTCGTCAGATACGCAGTATTTT.

This clonotype was counted at least ten times. The CDR3 sequence: CASSLAPSGTYNEQFF. The CDR3 DNA is TGTGCCAGCAGCTTAGCCCCTAGCGGAACCTACAATGAGCAGTTCTTC. The rearrangement uses TRBV7-6 and TRBJ2-1, with 7 positions matching TRBD2. The germline gives CDR1 SGHVS, CDR2 FNYEAQ. The CDR3 spans 16 residues. Trimming removed 0 bases from V and 2 bases from J; junction bases left unmatched: 4.

The chain carries TRBV29-1 and TRBJ2-5; D remains ambiguous. CDR3 length: 14 residues. V dropped 3 bases and J dropped 3 bases, with 14 bases sitting between them. From germline, CDR1 is SQVTM and CDR2 ANQGSEA. CDR3 amino acids: CSVDGGTTEETQYF. The CDR3 DNA reads TGCAGCGTTGATGGTGGAACTACCGAAGAGACCCAGTACTTC.

This clonotype occurred a few times. This chain joins TRBV5-1 and TRBJ2-2; D gene unclear. The CDR3 contains 15 residues. Trimming removed 2 bases at V and 5 bases at J, with 13 bases between. Germline V gene data show CDR1 as SGHRS and CDR2 as YFSETQ. DNA of the CDR3: TGCGCCAGCAGCTTTGACCCCGTCGGGACCGGGGAGCTGTTTTTT. Translating gives CASSFDPVGTGELFF.

This chain links TRBV20-1 with TRBJ2-5, with D perhaps assigned TRBD1 or TRBD2 (5 bases each). This CDR3 is built from 12 residues. V was trimmed by 1 base and J by 7 bases, leaving 10 bases between them. The V gene's germline CDR1 is DFQATT and CDR2 SNEGSKA (reference sequence). Written as DNA, the CDR3 is TGCAGTGCTAGAGTGGGGGTGGGGACCCAGTACTTC. It encodes CSARVGVGTQYF.